This T cell receptor (beta chain) appears in the sequencing data of a study of Ad26.COV2.S vaccination and SARS-CoV-2 variants. Study background: Participants got Ad26.COV2.S intramuscularly, once or twice 56 days apart.

Using immunoSEQ multiplex PCR, the repertoire was profiled, and TCRdb retains in-frame clones only, with some absent. In the table there are about 350,000 clones, about 86% of which are singletons. Findings and caveats of the study: Placebo recipients trailed vaccine recipients in spike-specific TCR breadth. Analyses that measured TCR breadth and depth may have underestimated total T cell responses.

Per the germline V gene, CDR1 is SGHTA and CDR2 is FQGNSA. This CDR3 spans 15 amino acids. V was clipped by 2 bases and J by 2 bases, with 13 bases between them. Many counts were recorded for this clone. Antigen unknown. Treatment defined: around 19 received Ad26.COV2.S at low or high dose, single or two shots; about 5 received placebo; per-sample allocation not given. Sample collection was performed on day 63 after the first vaccine or placebo injection. The TCR comes from a person between 18 and 60 years old who received the Ad26.COV2.S COVID-19 vaccine or a placebo. The material sequenced was peripheral blood, taken in a trial of Ad26.COV2.S vaccine versus placebo. The chain recombines TRBV7-2 with TRBJ2-7; no firm D call. CDR3 in amino acids: CASSLFLVTPYEQYF. The CDR3 nucleotides read TGTGCCAGCAGCTTATTCCTTGTGACCCCCTACGAGCAGTACTTC.